The rows below give T cell receptor beta chains drawn from one sample of a study of Graves' ophthalmopathy and Graves' hyperthyroidism. TCRdb reanalysed the multiplex PCR reads using MiXCR and keeps one entry per CDR3 protein. The table records over a million distinct CDR3 sequences, about two fifths of them present only once. The source material was peripheral blood or thyroid tissue (not recorded which). The source of these receptors is an adult man with Graves' hyperthyroidism. The CDR3 runs from the conserved cysteine through the conserved F or W. A D gene is named only where the DNA matches it firmly. Clone sizes are given selectively: once, few, many, or a class where the clone is expanded.

cdr3_nt: TGTGCCACTCCTTGGACAGGGCTCTCCTACGAGCAGTACTTC
cdr3_aa: CATPWTGLSYEQYF
d_call: TRBD1
clone_size: many
v_call: TRBV24-1
j_call: TRBJ2-7

cdr3_nt: TGTGCCAGCAGTTCCACCGGGACAGCTTATGGCTACACCTTC
cdr3_aa: CASSSTGTAYGYTF
d_call: TRBD1
clone_size: NA
v_call: TRBV10-2
j_call: TRBJ1-2

cdr3_nt: TGCAGTGCTACCCGACGCGCGGATGAAAAACTGTTTTTT
cdr3_aa: CSATRRADEKLFF
d_call: NA
clone_size: many
v_call: TRBV20-1
j_call: TRBJ1-4

cdr3_nt: TGCGCCAGCAGTGAGCCAGCCACTAACTATGGCTACACCTTC
cdr3_aa: CASSEPATNYGYTF
d_call: NA
clone_size: few
v_call: TRBV10-2
j_call: TRBJ1-2

cdr3_nt: TGTGCCACTAACGCAGGGGATTCTTATAATTCACCCCTCCACTTT
cdr3_aa: CATNAGDSYNSPLHF
d_call: NA
clone_size: few
v_call: TRBV28
j_call: TRBJ1-6

cdr3_nt: TGCAGCGCCGTGACACCCTCTGGAAACACCATATATTTT
cdr3_aa: CSAVTPSGNTIYF
d_call: NA
clone_size: many
v_call: TRBV29-1
j_call: TRBJ1-3

cdr3_nt: TGTGCCAGCAGCTTAGGGGGCGACTCCTATAATTCACCCCTCCACTTT
cdr3_aa: CASSLGGDSYNSPLHF
d_call: NA
clone_size: NA
v_call: TRBV7-3
j_call: TRBJ1-6

cdr3_nt: TGCAGTGCTAGGAAGCAGGGACAGGGGAATTCACCCCTCCACTTT
cdr3_aa: CSARKQGQGNSPLHF
d_call: TRBD1
clone_size: many
v_call: TRBV20-1
j_call: TRBJ1-6

cdr3_nt: TGTGCCAGCAGCCCCTGGACAGGGGGCCTACAAGAGACCCAGTACTTC
cdr3_aa: CASSPWTGGLQETQYF
d_call: TRBD1
clone_size: once
v_call: TRBV7-6
j_call: TRBJ2-5

cdr3_nt: TGTGCCATCAGTGAGGCGGGTTCCTATGGCTACACCTTC
cdr3_aa: CAISEAGSYGYTF
d_call: NA
clone_size: NA
v_call: TRBV10-3
j_call: TRBJ1-2

cdr3_nt: TGCAGCGTCCTCCCGGCGACAGGACCTAATGAAAAACTGTTTTTT
cdr3_aa: CSVLPATGPNEKLFF
d_call: NA
clone_size: many
v_call: TRBV29-1
j_call: TRBJ1-4

cdr3_nt: TGTGCCAGCAGCCAGGCACTAGCGGGGTCGTACGAGCAGTACTTC
cdr3_aa: CASSQALAGSYEQYF
d_call: TRBD2
clone_size: many
v_call: TRBV4-2
j_call: TRBJ2-7

cdr3_nt: TGTGCCATCAGTGTTCAGGAGGGCGATCGCGATGAAGCTTTCTTT
cdr3_aa: CAISVQEGDRDEAFF
d_call: NA
clone_size: NA
v_call: TRBV10-3
j_call: TRBJ1-1

cdr3_nt: TGTGCCAGCAGTGTGCAGCGGGGATCCTACAATGAGCAGTTCTTC
cdr3_aa: CASSVQRGSYNEQFF
d_call: TRBD2
clone_size: NA
v_call: TRBV2
j_call: TRBJ2-1

cdr3_nt: TGTGCCACCAGTGACCGCGGGACAGTCTCAGAGACCCAGTACTTC
cdr3_aa: CATSDRGTVSETQYF
d_call: NA
clone_size: NA
v_call: TRBV24-1
j_call: TRBJ2-5

cdr3_nt: TGCAGTGCTAGTCTGAGAGGGACAGGACACAGCAATCAGCCCCAGCATTTT
cdr3_aa: CSASLRGTGHSNQPQHF
d_call: TRBD1
clone_size: many
v_call: TRBV20-1
j_call: TRBJ1-5

cdr3_nt: TGTGCCAGCAAGGTCGGGACCGGCTACACCTTC
cdr3_aa: CASKVGTGYTF
d_call: NA
clone_size: few
v_call: TRBV6-6
j_call: TRBJ1-2

cdr3_nt: TGTGCCAGCAGTTACTCGACCGGACAGGGGGTATCCTACGAGCAGTACTTC
cdr3_aa: CASSYSTGQGVSYEQYF
d_call: TRBD1
clone_size: NA
v_call: TRBV6-5
j_call: TRBJ2-7

cdr3_nt: TGCGCCAGCGCGGGAGAGGACACCGGGGAGCTGTTTTTT
cdr3_aa: CASAGEDTGELFF
d_call: TRBD2
clone_size: NA
v_call: TRBV10-2
j_call: TRBJ2-2

cdr3_nt: TGCAGCGTTGTGACAGGGAGCATAGAAGTAGGCTACACCTTC
cdr3_aa: CSVVTGSIEVGYTF
d_call: TRBD1
clone_size: many
v_call: TRBV29-1
j_call: TRBJ1-2